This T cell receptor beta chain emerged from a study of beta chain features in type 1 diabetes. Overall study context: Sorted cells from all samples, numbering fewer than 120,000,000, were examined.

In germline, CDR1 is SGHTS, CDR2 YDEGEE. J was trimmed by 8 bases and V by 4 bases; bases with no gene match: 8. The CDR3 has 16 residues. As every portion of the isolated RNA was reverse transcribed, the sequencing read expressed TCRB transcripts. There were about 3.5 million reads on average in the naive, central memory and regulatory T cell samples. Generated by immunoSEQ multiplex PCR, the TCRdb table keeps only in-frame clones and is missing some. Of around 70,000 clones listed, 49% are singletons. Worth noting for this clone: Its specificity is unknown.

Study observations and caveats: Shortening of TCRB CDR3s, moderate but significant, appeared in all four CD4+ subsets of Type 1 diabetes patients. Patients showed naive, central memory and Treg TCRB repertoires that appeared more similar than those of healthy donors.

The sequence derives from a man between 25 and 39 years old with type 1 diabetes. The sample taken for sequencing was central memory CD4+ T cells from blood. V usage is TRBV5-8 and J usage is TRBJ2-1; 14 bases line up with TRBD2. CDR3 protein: CASSIWTSGGRYEQFF. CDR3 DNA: TGTGCCAGCAGCATCTGGACTAGCGGGGGGCGGTATGAGCAGTTCTTC.